This T cell receptor beta chain was sequenced in a study of blood T cell repertoires in COVID-19. Study information: Sites across the United States, Italy and Spain contributed samples from acute and convalescent COVID-19.

As originally analysed: Estimates of nucleated cell counts were drawn from the amplification of reference gene primers. Method: immunoSEQ multiplex PCR; TCRdb's copy keeps in-frame clones and lacks some. Clone size and the V and J calls come from that table; the DNA yielded D and trimming. The data show 200,000 to 300,000 clones, with roughly 79% seen just once and 7.5% to 8% held by the top ten. The CDR3 extends over 13 amino acids. V was pared by 2 bases and J by 6 bases, with 8 bases between. Germline loops: CDR1 SGHTA, CDR2 FQGNSA. This chain links TRBV7-2 with TRBJ2-1; D call uncertain. The sequenced sample consisted of peripheral blood. The TCR comes from an elderly woman with COVID-19, enrolled during active disease. The DNA for the CDR3 is TGTGCCAGCAGCTTAATTGGCGGCAATGAGCAGTTCTTC. Translation: CASSLIGGNEQFF.